The 18 T cell receptor beta chains in this list originate from one sample, sequenced in a study of blood T cell repertoires in COVID-19. Sequenced by immunoSEQ multiplex PCR; TCRdb stores in-frame clones only, minus some. Here the sample spans roughly 52,000 clones, over 65% being singletons. Sequencing input: peripheral blood. All receptors come from a man aged 80 or over with COVID-19, enrolled during active disease.

The chain combines TRBV19 with TRBJ2-3; D ambiguous. Germline V gene sequence: CDR1 LNHDA, CDR2 SQIVND (reference sequence). V shed 3 bases and J shed 7 bases, with 14 bases lying between them. The CDR3 sequence is 14 residues long. CDR3 coding DNA: TGTGCCAGTAGTATGTCGGGTGAAAGCCATACGCAGTATTTT. This codes for CASSMSGESHTQYF.

The chain is built from TRBV5-1 and TRBJ1-4; perhaps TRBD1 as D (5 bases). This CDR3 has 14 amino acids. CDR1 is SGHRS, CDR2 YFSETQ, per germline. Between the trimmed V and J ends, which lost 4 bases and 5 bases, there was a span of 12 bases. DNA of the CDR3: TGCGCCAGCAGCCGGGCGGGGGGAAATGAAAAACTGTTTTTT. This codes for CASSRAGGNEKLFF.

V gene TRBV6-6 combines with J gene TRBJ1-2; TRBD1 matches at 8 bases. This CDR3 region has 13 residues. Germline assignment: CDR1 MNHNY and CDR2 SVGAGI (reference sequence). V was pared by 4 bases and J by 6 bases, with 4 bases of the junction left unmatched. The CDR3 region is CASSSQTGDGYTF. The CDR3 DNA reads as TGTGCCAGCAGTTCACAGACAGGGGATGGCTACACCTTC.

About this clone itself: The junction and the germline gene differ at one end; a read error may be behind it. The chain recombines TRBV7-2 with TRBJ1-1, with D possibly being TRBD1 (6 bases). Germline V gene lookup returns CDR1 SGHTA and CDR2 FQGNSA. This CDR3 has 15 residues. The CDR3 here is CASSLAGTMNTEAFF. DNA of the CDR3: TGTGCCAGCAGCCTAGCCGGGACAATGAACACTGAAGCTTTCTTT.

The chain is built from TRBV5-1 and TRBJ2-1; TRBD2 aligns across 11 bases. Trimming took 5 bases from V and 7 from J; bases not matched to a gene: 8. Germline V gives CDR1 SGHRS, CDR2 YFSETQ. CDR3 length: 15 amino acids. Here the CDR3 reads CASSALAGGGNEQFF. Here the CDR3 DNA reads TGCGCCAGCAGTGCCCTAGCGGGGGGCGGGAATGAGCAGTTCTTC.

This clone was counted a few times. The CDR3 sequence is CASSQISGYNEQFF. The CDR3 coding sequence is TGCGCCAGCAGCCAAATTTCCGGCTACAATGAGCAGTTCTTC. The chain combines TRBV4-3 with TRBJ2-1; unclear D gene. CDR3 size: 14 residues. In germline, CDR1 is LGHNA, CDR2 YSLEER. The V end lost 2 bases, the J end lost 3 bases, and 8 bases lay between the germline ends.

The chain employs TRBV4-1 and TRBJ2-1; 10 nucleotides align to TRBD1. With V trimmed by 4 bases and J by 6 bases, 21 bases remained unmatched. The CDR3 totals 20 residues. Germline CDR1 is MGHRA and CDR2 is YSYEKL. CDR3 region: CASSLEGWDRGFSEANEQFF. CDR3 nucleotides: TGCGCCAGCAGCCTAGAAGGATGGGACAGGGGTTTTAGCGAGGCCAATGAGCAGTTCTTC.

The chain employs TRBV5-1 and TRBJ2-1; TRBD2 is a possible D gene (7 bases). V was clipped by 3 bases and J by 7 bases, with 17 bases between them. The CDR3 consists of 15 residues. CDR1 and CDR2 from the germline V gene are SGHRS and YFSETQ. CDR3 protein: CASSSGLQGVNEQFF. CDR3 sequence (DNA): TGCGCCAGCAGCTCGGGACTACAGGGTGTAAATGAGCAGTTCTTC.

This chain uses TRBV10-2 with TRBJ2-1, with 14 bases aligning to TRBD2. Germline assignment: CDR1 WSHSY and CDR2 SAAADI. The trim removed 8 bases at V and 14 bases at J, leaving 8 bases unmatched. The CDR3 runs 13 residues. As DNA, the CDR3 is TGCGCCAGCGGCCAGACTAGCGGGAGGGAAAAGTTCTTC. This sequence encodes CASGQTSGREKFF.

The rearrangement links TRBV5-1 to TRBJ2-1, with D perhaps matching TRBD2 (6 bases). Germline loops: CDR1 SGHRS, CDR2 YFSETQ. The CDR3 runs to 15 residues. V lost 4 bases and J lost 4, with 15 bases in between. CDR3 sequence (DNA): TGCGCCAGCAGCCCCGAAGGGGCGGGGTACAATGAGCAGTTCTTC. Translating it yields CASSPEGAGYNEQFF.

This clone appeared a few times. V usage is TRBV23-1 and J usage is TRBJ1-2; D may be TRBD1 (5 bases). TRBV23-1 has ORF status, its function being uncertain. The CDR3 has 13 residues. V shed 6 bases and J shed 4 bases, with 12 bases lying between them. The CDR3 spells CASRGGATYGYTF. In nucleotides, the CDR3 is TGCGCCAGCAGGGGCGGGGCCACCTATGGCTACACCTTC.

This rearrangement joins TRBV13 to TRBJ2-2, with TRBD2 matching over 9 bases. The length of the CDR3 is 17 residues. CDR1 PRHDT and CDR2 FYEKMQ come from the germline V gene (reference sequence). Losses at the gene ends were 3 bases for V and 7 bases for J; bases not matched to a gene: 12. CDR3 amino acids: CASSLAVAGARSGELFF. The CDR3 DNA follows: TGTGCCAGCAGCTTGGCGGTAGCGGGGGCCCGTAGCGGGGAGCTGTTTTTT.

The chain couples TRBV7-9 to TRBJ2-3; TRBD1 might be the D (6 bases). Germline loops: CDR1 SEHNR, CDR2 FQNEAQ (reference sequence). With 5 bases removed from V and 4 bases from J, the gap between germline ends came to 13 bases. This CDR3 spans 14 amino acids. The CDR3 is CASSNTGLADTQYF. CDR3 in DNA: TGTGCCAGCAGCAACACAGGGCTTGCAGATACGCAGTATTTT. Together with reference TRBV7-9 and TRBJ2-3, the CDR3 gives the full variable domain: DTGVSQNPRHKITKRGQNVTFRCDPISEHNRLYWYRQTLGQGPEFLTYFQNEAQLEKSRLLSDRFSAERPKGSFSTLEIQRTEQGDSAMYLCASSNTGLADTQYFGPGTRLTVL.

This clone is a singleton in its sample. The chain employs TRBV30 and TRBJ2-1, with TRBD1 matching 9 bases. The ends lost 4 bases at V and 7 bases at J; junction bases unmatched: 5. Germline-derived CDR1 and CDR2 are GTSNPN and SVGIG (reference sequence). This CDR3 comprises 13 residues. In DNA form, the CDR3 reads TGTGCCTGGACCGGGACAGGGAGGAATGAGCAGTTCTTC. Residues: CAWTGTGRNEQFF.

The chain combines TRBV6-2 or TRBV6-3 with TRBJ1-1; D not resolved. Trimming left V 5 bases short and J 2 bases short, with 12 bases between. The CDR3 covers 14 residues. CDR1 MNHEY and CDR2 SVGEGT come from the germline V gene. The CDR3 is CASSQTPLNTEAFF. The CDR3 nucleotides are TGTGCCAGCAGTCAGACTCCCCTAAACACTGAAGCTTTCTTT.

This chain connects TRBV30 to TRBJ1-5; 7 nucleotides line up with TRBD1. This CDR3 is 16 amino acids long. Germline assignment: CDR1 GTSNPN and CDR2 SVGIG (reference sequence). V shed 2 bases, J shed 4 bases, and the junction held 11 bases outside the gene matches. The CDR3 DNA sequence: TGTGCCTGGAGTCCAACATTCGGGACAGCTAATCAGCCCCAGCATTTT. Translated: CAWSPTFGTANQPQHF.

This chain uses TRBV6-5 with TRBJ1-1; D possibly corresponds to TRBD1 (5 bases). V lost 10 bases and J 3 bases, leaving 12 bases between the germline ends. Per the germline V gene, CDR1 is MNHEY and CDR2 is SVGAGI. There are 12 residues in the CDR3. This CDR3 is CANRWGDTEAFF. For the CDR3, the DNA is TGTGCCAATCGATGGGGGGACACTGAAGCTTTCTTT.

The chain carries TRBV7-2 and TRBJ1-5; possibly TRBD1 for D (5 bases). Germline V lookup: CDR1 SGHTA, CDR2 FQGNSA. The CDR3 runs to 16 residues. V lost 4 bases and J 0 bases, leaving 13 bases between the germline ends. The DNA of the CDR3 is TGTGCCAGCAGCTCACCGACAGACCCTAGCAATCAGCCCCAGCATTTT. Protein: CASSSPTDPSNQPQHF.